This T cell receptor beta chain was identified in a study of T cells after yellow fever vaccination. A single record per CDR3 protein comes from TCRdb applying MiXCR to the 5' RACE reads. The data contain a few hundred thousand distinct CDR3 sequences, roughly a sixth of them seen just once; the ten biggest clones take up 15% to 20%. Trimming cost V 5 bases and J 9 bases; bases outside gene matches: 5. The CDR3 has 14 residues. Germline lookup yields CDR1 SGHAT and CDR2 FQNNGV. This clonotype was found a few times. Its antigen is still unknown. Overall study results and limits: Although most clonotypes did not, a small share appeared in both CD4 and CD8 compartments. After the booster, about 95% of CD4 and about nine tenths of CD8 primary-response clones were re-detected.

The TCR comes from a man between 18 and 29 years old who received the YFV17D yellow fever vaccine. The input for sequencing was PBMCs, taken less than 6 days after the first yellow fever vaccination. This chain joins TRBV11-2 and TRBJ2-1, with 12 bases identical to TRBD2. The CDR3 DNA is TGTGCCAGCAGCCCGACTAGCGGGGGATTTGAGCAGTTCTTC. Amino acid sequence: CASSPTSGGFEQFF.